This TCR beta chain was sequenced for a study of T cell changes during pregnancy in multiple sclerosis. Unmatched junction bases numbered 15, after V lost 8 bases and J lost 0 bases. The CDR3 totals 18 residues. CDR1 is SGHTA, CDR2 FQGNSA, per germline. Using immunoSEQ multiplex PCR, the repertoire was profiled, and TCRdb retains in-frame clones only, with some absent. In the table there are 14,000 to 15,000 clones, roughly 85% of which are singletons. This receptor was obtained from a female donor with multiple sclerosis, enrolled in a pregnancy study. The rearrangement links TRBV7-2 to TRBJ2-1; 8 bases line up with TRBD2. This material consisted of CD8+ T cells from peripheral blood mononuclear cells, taken in the first trimester of pregnancy. CDR3 sequence reads: CASDTTQRGLFSYNEQFF. Written as DNA, the CDR3 is TGTGCCAGCGATACGACTCAGCGGGGGCTTTTCTCCTACAATGAGCAGTTCTTC.